Below, one TCR beta chain is given with its context. Its specificity is not known. The CDR3 has 14 residues. Deletions cut 4 bases from V and 5 bases from J, with 9 bases between. CDR1 and CDR2 (germline): KGHSH, LQKENI. Sequenced by immunoSEQ multiplex PCR; TCRdb stores in-frame clones only, minus some. Counted here are approximately 160,000 clones, 90% occurring once; the ten biggest clones make up approximately 2.8%. The data were obtained in a study of T cell responses to AZD1222 COVID-19 vaccine. The study's findings and limits: Samples come after the peak T cell response, not at day 14. Spike-specific TCR breadth and depth went up after people got two AZD1222 doses. Close to half of all spike-specific TCRs reportedly target regions of the variants that are unmutated.

The chain combines TRBV18 with TRBJ1-6; D unresolved. The source was peripheral blood, collected on day 0 of AZD1222 vaccination. The receptor was isolated from an adult in good health. CDR3 amino acids: CASSLAGNNSPLHF. CDR3 nucleotides: TGTGCCAGCTCACTCGCGGGTAATAATTCACCCCTCCACTTT.